Following are 19 T cell receptor beta chains from one sample sequenced in a study of blood T cell repertoires in COVID-19. TCRdb's copy holds only in-frame clones and misses some; the assay was immunoSEQ multiplex PCR. This table has about 320,000 clones, about 89% appearing once. The specimen sequenced was PBMCs or T cells enriched from blood (not recorded which). The receptors derive from a man aged 55-75 years who had recovered from COVID-19.

The rearrangement uses TRBV20-1 and TRBJ1-1, with TRBD1 matching 7 bases. The CDR3 has 14 amino acids. The V and J ends lost 3 bases and 4 bases, in that order; junction bases with no gene match: 8. Germline CDR1 reads DFQATT; CDR2 reads SNEGSKA (reference sequence). In nucleotides, the CDR3 is TGCAGTGCTAGTCCCGAGACAGGGTCCACTGAAGCTTTCTTT. Its translation: CSASPETGSTEAFF.

Regarding this clone: Other DNA sequences in this sample translate to the same CDR3. V is TRBV9 and J is TRBJ2-2, with D maybe TRBD1 (6 bases). The CDR3 is 15 residues long. Germline V gene sequence: CDR1 SGDLS, CDR2 YYNGEE. Trimming shortened V by 0 bases and J by 1 base, and 7 bases separated the two germline ends. The CDR3 DNA reads as TGTGCCAGCAGCGTAGGGACAGTGAACACCGGGGAGCTGTTTTTT. Protein sequence: CASSVGTVNTGELFF.

This sequence joins TRBV27 and TRBJ1-2, with 9 bases matching TRBD1. The J segment lost 3 bases and the V segment lost 4 bases, leaving 3 bases of the junction unmatched. The V gene's germline CDR1 is MNHEY and CDR2 SMNVEV (reference sequence). The CDR3 sequence is 14 residues long. For the CDR3, the DNA is TGTGCCAGCAGTTCGGACAGGGGCTACTATGGCTACACCTTC. Encoded protein: CASSSDRGYYGYTF.

This sequence joins TRBV5-1 and TRBJ2-3; D gene unclear. This CDR3 spans 11 amino acids. Germline V lookup: CDR1 SGHRS, CDR2 YFSETQ. The V gene lost 4 bases and the J gene lost 4 bases, with 4 bases spanning the gap. The CDR3 coding sequence is TGCGCCAGCAGCAGAGCAGATACGCAGTATTTT. Protein sequence: CASSRADTQYF. Full variable domain (outside the CDR3, taken from reference TRBV5-1 and TRBJ2-3): KAGVTQTPRYLIKTRGQQVTLSCSPISGHRSVSWYQQTPGQGLQFLFEYFSETQRNKGNFPGRFSGRQFSNSRSEMNVSTLELGDSALYLCASSRADTQYFGPGTRLTVL.

This clone was found a few times. The chain uses TRBV5-6 and TRBJ1-2, with TRBD1 matching 7 bases. Germline V CDR1 and CDR2: SGHDT, YYEEEE. J lost 3 bases, V lost 0 bases, and 5 bases had no gene match. This CDR3 spans 15 amino acids. CDR3 DNA: TGTGCCAGCAGCTTGGCTCGACAGGGACACTATGGCTACACCTTC. It is translated as CASSLARQGHYGYTF.

This clone was detected a few times. The chain is built from TRBV19 and TRBJ2-3; possible D gene TRBD2, 7 bases. This CDR3 has 14 amino acids. The germline CDR1 and CDR2 sequences are LNHDA and SQIVND (reference sequence). V lost 5 bases to trimming and J lost 6 bases, with 15 bases between them. CDR3: CASSRAGALDTQYF. The CDR3 coding sequence is TGTGCCAGTAGTCGGGCGGGGGCATTGGATACGCAGTATTTT.

The CDR3 nucleotides are TGCAGCGTTTTAGAAGTGTCGGATACGCAGTATTTT. Its protein is CSVLEVSDTQYF. V gene TRBV29-1 combines with J gene TRBJ2-3; D gene unclear. The CDR3 length is 12 residues. Per the germline V gene, CDR1 is SQVTM and CDR2 is ANQGSEA. V was trimmed by 5 bases and J by 6 bases, leaving 12 bases between them.

The gene calls are TRBV5-1 and TRBJ1-6; D unresolved. The CDR3 runs to 16 residues. Between the trimmed V and J ends, which lost 1 base and 7 bases, there was a span of 15 bases. Germline CDR1 and CDR2: SGHRS and YFSETQ. The CDR3 reads CASSLIAAGVNSPLHF. CDR3 DNA sequence: TGCGCCAGCAGCTTGATAGCGGCCGGGGTGAATTCACCCCTCCACTTT.

The chain links TRBV5-5 to TRBJ2-1; the match to TRBD2 covers 9 bases. CDR3 length equals 15 residues. CDR1 and CDR2 from the germline V gene are SGHKS and YYEKEE (reference sequence). After removal of 4 bases from V and 3 bases from J, the junction contained 5 bases not matched to a gene. The CDR3 nucleotides are TGTGCCAGCAGCCCACGACTAGCGGTCTACAATGAGCAGTTCTTC. Translated, it gives CASSPRLAVYNEQFF.

CDR3 region: CASSLRGAPLDPQHF. The CDR3 DNA reads as TGTGCCAGCAGCCTCCGGGGGGCGCCCCTGGACCCCCAGCATTTT. The rearrangement uses TRBV9 and TRBJ1-5; possible D gene TRBD1, 6 bases. V lost 4 bases, J lost 10 bases, and 21 bases lay in between. CDR3 length: 15 residues. Germline V gene sequence: CDR1 SGDLS, CDR2 YYNGEE.

This sequence joins TRBV7-2 and TRBJ2-7; TRBD2 matches at 8 bases. CDR1 and CDR2 from the germline V gene are SGHTA and FQGNSA. Germline trimming cut 1 base from V and 0 bases from J; bases unmatched to any gene: 8. The CDR3 extends over 17 amino acids. As DNA, the CDR3 is TGTGCCAGCAGCTTAGTCTTCAGCGGGGGAAGCTCCTACGAGCAGTACTTC. Its translation: CASSLVFSGGSSYEQYF.

In nucleotides, the CDR3 is TGTGCCAGCAGCTTGGCCGGGACAGGGGTTAGCAATCAGCCCCAGCATTTT. This encodes CASSLAGTGVSNQPQHF. The rearrangement links TRBV7-2 to TRBJ1-5, with 10 nucleotides matching TRBD1. The ends lost 3 bases at V and 0 bases at J; junction bases unmatched: 5. The CDR3 extends over 17 amino acids. The germline gives CDR1 SGHTA, CDR2 FQGNSA.

This chain connects TRBV7-2 to TRBJ1-6, with D unresolved. V was cut by 5 bases and J by 7 bases, with 24 bases left in between. This CDR3 contains 18 residues. Germline V lookup: CDR1 SGHTA, CDR2 FQGNSA. This CDR3 is CASSPLRGVVAENSPLHF. The CDR3 DNA follows: TGTGCCAGCAGCCCCCTTCGCGGGGTGGTGGCGGAAAATTCACCCCTCCACTTT.

This chain links TRBV28 with TRBJ1-6; maybe TRBD1 (5 bases). Trimming took off 3 bases at V and 8 bases at J, with 14 bases between the two ends. CDR3 length: 15 residues. CDR1 and CDR2 (germline): MDHEN, SYDVKM. This chain's CDR3 is CASSFGGSSYSPLHF. In DNA form, the CDR3 reads TGTGCCAGCAGTTTCGGGGGATCGAGTTATTCACCCCTCCACTTT.

The chain couples TRBV7-9 to TRBJ1-2; TRBD1 agrees at 10 bases. V was pared by 5 bases and J by 4 bases, with 7 bases of the junction left unmatched. The CDR3 totals 15 residues. Germline CDR1 reads SEHNR; CDR2 reads FQNEAQ (reference sequence). The DNA for the CDR3 is TGTGCCAGCAGCCGAATGGGGACAGGGGCCTATGGCTACACCTTC. This sequence encodes CASSRMGTGAYGYTF.

V gene TRBV6-5 combines with J gene TRBJ2-1; TRBD2 matches at 12 bases. This CDR3 spans 15 amino acids. Germline V CDR1 and CDR2: MNHEY, SVGAGI. The trim removed 8 bases at V and 8 bases at J, leaving 10 bases unmatched. The CDR3 spells CASRLLAGGRDEQFF. The CDR3, as DNA: TGTGCCAGCCGCTTGCTAGCGGGAGGGCGGGATGAGCAGTTCTTC.

The chain employs TRBV4-2 and TRBJ2-1; a possible D gene is TRBD2 (6 bases). Germline CDR1 reads LGHNA; CDR2 reads YNFKEQ. Trimming left V 0 bases short and J 9 bases short, with 15 bases between. This CDR3 has 15 amino acids. The CDR3 region is CASSQDLAGPGEQFF. In DNA form, the CDR3 reads TGTGCCAGCAGCCAAGATCTTGCGGGGCCCGGTGAGCAGTTCTTC.

J is TRBJ2-7 and V is TRBV18, with 10 nucleotides matching TRBD2. V gave up 1 base and J gave up 1 base; unmatched junction bases: 4. The CDR3 runs 16 residues. From germline, CDR1 is KGHSH and CDR2 LQKENI. CDR3 sequence: CASSPRLAGVSYEQYF. The CDR3 DNA follows: TGTGCCAGCTCACCACGTCTAGCGGGAGTTTCCTACGAGCAGTACTTC.

J is TRBJ2-5 and V is TRBV24-1; D possibly corresponds to TRBD1 (7 bases). This CDR3 has 15 residues. Trimming removed 3 bases from V and 5 bases from J, with 15 bases in between. Germline loops: CDR1 KGHDR, CDR2 SFDVKD. CDR3 amino acids: CATSDAGGSGETQYF. CDR3 coding DNA: TGTGCCACCAGTGATGCAGGGGGTAGCGGTGAGACCCAGTACTTC.